The sequence of this TCR beta chain was determined in a study of Ad26.COV2.S vaccination and SARS-CoV-2 variants. The overall study: Administration of Ad26.COV2.S was intramuscular, either once or twice 56 days apart.

Points on this clone: Antigen specificity is unknown.

Study results and caveats: Estimates derived from TCR breadth and depth analyses may have underestimated total T cell responses.

TCRdb keeps only in-frame clones here, not all; method: immunoSEQ multiplex PCR. There are a few hundred thousand clones in the sample; under 90% occur only once, and approximately 7% lies in the top ten. The CDR3 is 17 amino acids. The V and J ends lost 3 bases and 0 bases respectively, with 15 bases between them. CDR1 and CDR2 from the germline V gene are LNHDA and SQIVND (reference sequence). Specified treatment: around 19 received Ad26.COV2.S at low or high dose, single or two shots; several received placebo; per-sample allocation not given. Sampling was performed 63 days after the first vaccine or placebo injection. In the vaccine, an Ad26 vector expressed the SARS-CoV-2 spike of the Wuhan strain.

The sequence was obtained from a person aged 18-65 years who received the Ad26.COV2.S COVID-19 vaccine or a placebo. The chain couples TRBV19 to TRBJ2-4, with D possibly being TRBD1 (5 bases). The sequencing here drew on peripheral blood, taken in a trial of Ad26.COV2.S vaccine versus placebo. The CDR3 loop reads CASSIPWGELAKNIQYF. The CDR3 DNA reads as TGTGCCAGTAGTATCCCATGGGGCGAGTTAGCCAAAAACATTCAGTACTTC.